This TCR beta chain came from a study of blood T cell repertoires in COVID-19. Across the whole study: Acute-phase and convalescent COVID-19 samples originated in the United States, Italy and Spain. PBMCs, B-cell-depleted T cells, or T cells were the source of the cDNA or gDNA that made up the material.

The CDR3 is 17 amino acids. After removal of 4 bases from V and 4 bases from J, the junction contained 11 bases not matched to a gene. Germline CDR1 is MGHRA and CDR2 is YSYEKL. Profiled with immunoSEQ multiplex PCR; TCRdb holds only in-frame clones, not every one. The sample records some 250,000 clones, around nine tenths being singletons. Symptom resolution, clearance, or two negative PCRs marked the recovered donors of Cohort 3. The sequencing input was PBMCs or T cells enriched from blood (not recorded which). This sequence originates from a man in his forties who had recovered from COVID-19. The chain carries TRBV4-1 and TRBJ2-3, with 10 bases identical to TRBD2. For the CDR3, the DNA is TGCGCCAGCAGCCTCCAACACGGGACTAGCGTCTCAGATACGCAGTATTTT. It specifies CASSLQHGTSVSDTQYF.